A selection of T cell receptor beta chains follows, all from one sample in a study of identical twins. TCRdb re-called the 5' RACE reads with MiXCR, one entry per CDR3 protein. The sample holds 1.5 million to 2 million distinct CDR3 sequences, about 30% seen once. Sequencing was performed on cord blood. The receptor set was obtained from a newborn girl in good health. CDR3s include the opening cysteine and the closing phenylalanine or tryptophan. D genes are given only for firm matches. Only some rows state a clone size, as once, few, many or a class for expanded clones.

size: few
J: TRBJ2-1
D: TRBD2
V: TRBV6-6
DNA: TGTGCCAGCAGCCGGACTAGCGGGGGTATAAGAAATGAGCAGTTCTTC
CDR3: CASSRTSGGIRNEQFF

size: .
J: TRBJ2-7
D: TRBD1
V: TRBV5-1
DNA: TGCGCCAGCAGCTACGCACAGGGGCCCTTCTACAATGAGCAGTACTTC
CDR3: CASSYAQGPFYNEQYF

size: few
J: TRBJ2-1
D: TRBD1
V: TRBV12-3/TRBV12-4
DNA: TGTGCCAGCAGTTCCGGGACAGGGGCCCCGCAGTTCTTC
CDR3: CASSSGTGAPQFF

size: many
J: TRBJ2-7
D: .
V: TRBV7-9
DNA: TGTGCCAGCAGCTTAGGCCCCGGCGAGCAGTACTTC
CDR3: CASSLGPGEQYF

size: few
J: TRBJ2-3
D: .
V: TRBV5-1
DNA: TGCGCCAGCAGCTTGGGGCTAGCTTTTTCGGATACGCAGTATTTT
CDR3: CASSLGLAFSDTQYF

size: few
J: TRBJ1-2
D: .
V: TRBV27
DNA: TGTGCCAGCAGTTTTCAGGGTGAAGGTATCAAGGATGGCTACACCTTC
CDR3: CASSFQGEGIKDGYTF

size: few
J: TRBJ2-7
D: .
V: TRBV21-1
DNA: TGTGCCAGCAGCTCGTCCGGGACAGGGTTTTACGAGCAGTACTTC
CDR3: CASSSSGTGFYEQYF

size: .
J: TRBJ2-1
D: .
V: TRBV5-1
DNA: TGCGCCAGCACGCCCGATCACTCCGGAGTCTCCTACAATGAGCAGTTCTTC
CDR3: CASTPDHSGVSYNEQFF

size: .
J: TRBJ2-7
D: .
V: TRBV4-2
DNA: TGTGCCAGCAGCCTGGACAGCTCCTACAAGCAGTACTTC
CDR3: CASSLDSSYKQYF

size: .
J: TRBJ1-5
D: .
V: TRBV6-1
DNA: TGTGCCAGCAGTGTTATGACCGCAGGGGCCAATCAGCCCCAGCATTTT
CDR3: CASSVMTAGANQPQHF

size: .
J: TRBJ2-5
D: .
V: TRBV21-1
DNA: TGTGCCAGCAGCGTTAGCGGGGGGGCCGAAGAGACCCAGTACTTC
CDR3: CASSVSGGAEETQYF

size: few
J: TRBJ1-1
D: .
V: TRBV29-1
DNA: TGCAGCGTTGAAGGGGGGAGGGTGAACACTGAAGCTTTCTTT
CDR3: CSVEGGRVNTEAFF

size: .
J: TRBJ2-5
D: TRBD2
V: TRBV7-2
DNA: TGTGCCAGCAGCCAAAGGACTAGGGCCCCAGGGCGGGAGACCCAGTACTTC
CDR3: CASSQRTRAPGRETQYF

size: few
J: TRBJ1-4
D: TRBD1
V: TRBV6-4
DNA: TGTGCCAGCAGTGACTCGACAGGGGGTTTTGAAAAACTGTTTTTT
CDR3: CASSDSTGGFEKLFF

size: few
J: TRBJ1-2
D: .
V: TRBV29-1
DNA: TGCAGCGTTGAAGACCCCCAGTATGGCTACACCTTC
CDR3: CSVEDPQYGYTF

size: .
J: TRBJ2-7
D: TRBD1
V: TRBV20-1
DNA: TGCAGTGCTAGAGGCCGGGACAGGGTCTCCTACGAGCAGTACTTC
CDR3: CSARGRDRVSYEQYF

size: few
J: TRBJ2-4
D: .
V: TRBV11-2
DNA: TGTGCCAGCAGCTCCCGGGGGGCAGGGCCAACAGCCAAAAACATTCAGTACTTC
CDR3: CASSSRGAGPTAKNIQYF

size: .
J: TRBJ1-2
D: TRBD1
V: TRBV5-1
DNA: TGCGCCAGCAGCCCAGGACAGGAAAATAACTATGGCTACACCTTC
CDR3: CASSPGQENNYGYTF

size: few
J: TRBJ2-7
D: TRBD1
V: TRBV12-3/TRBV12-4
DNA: TGTGCCAGCAGATCCAGACAGGGTGTTGGGTACGAGCAGTACTTC
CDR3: CASRSRQGVGYEQYF

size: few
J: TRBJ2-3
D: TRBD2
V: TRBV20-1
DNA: TGCAGTGCTAGAGGGGCTAGCGGGAGGGCCCCAGATACGCAGTATTTT
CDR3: CSARGASGRAPDTQYF

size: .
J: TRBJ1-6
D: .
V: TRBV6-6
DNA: TGTGCCAGCAGTTACTCGTGGTTTAATTCACCCCCCCACTTT
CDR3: CASSYSWFNSPPHF

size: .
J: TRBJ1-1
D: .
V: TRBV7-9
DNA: TGTGCCAGCAGCGCTCTTGAGGGGACTGAAGCTTTCTTT
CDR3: CASSALEGTEAFF

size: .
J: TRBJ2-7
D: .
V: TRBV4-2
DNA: TGTGCCAGCAGCCAAGATAGAGTGTTATTCTACGAGCAGTACTTC
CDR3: CASSQDRVLFYEQYF

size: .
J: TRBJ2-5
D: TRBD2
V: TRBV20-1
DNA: TGCAGTGCTAGAAACCTAGCGGGAGAGGACAATGAGCAGTACTTC
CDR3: CSARNLAGEDNEQYF

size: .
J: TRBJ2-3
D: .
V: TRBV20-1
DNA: TGCAGTGCTAGGAGAACTCATAGCACAGATACGCAGTATTTT
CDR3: CSARRTHSTDTQYF

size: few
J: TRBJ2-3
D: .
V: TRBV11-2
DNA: TGTGCCAGCAGCTCAATACCCCTAGCCCCAGATACGCAGTATTTT
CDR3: CASSSIPLAPDTQYF

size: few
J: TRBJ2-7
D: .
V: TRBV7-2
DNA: TGTGCCAGCAGCTTAGCTCGCCAGGGTGGAAACGAGCAGTACTTC
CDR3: CASSLARQGGNEQYF

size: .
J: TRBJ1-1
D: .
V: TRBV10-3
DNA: TGTGCCATCAGTGAGTCGATCAGGGGCAAAACTGAAGCTTTCTTT
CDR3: CAISESIRGKTEAFF

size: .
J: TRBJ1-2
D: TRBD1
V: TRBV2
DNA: TGTGCCATCCCGGGACAGTATGGCTACACCTTC
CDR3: CAIPGQYGYTF

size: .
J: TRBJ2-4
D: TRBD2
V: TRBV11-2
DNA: TGTGCCAGCAGCTCGGCTAGCGGGGTTTGGGAAACCCAGTACTTC
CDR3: CASSSASGVWETQYF

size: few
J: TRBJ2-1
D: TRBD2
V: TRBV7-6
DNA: TGTGCCAGCAGCTTACTAGCGGGAGTAGGTAACAATGAGCAGTTCTTC
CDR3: CASSLLAGVGNNEQFF

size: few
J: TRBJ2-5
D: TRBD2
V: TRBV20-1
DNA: TGCAGTGCTAGCTTACTAGCGGGGATCCAAGAGACCCAGTACTTC
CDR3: CSASLLAGIQETQYF

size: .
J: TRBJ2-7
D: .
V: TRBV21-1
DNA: TGTGCCAGCAGCAAACTAGCGGGAGGGCCGTACGAGCAGTACTTC
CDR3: CASSKLAGGPYEQYF

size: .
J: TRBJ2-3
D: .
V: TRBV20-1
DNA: TGCAGTGCTAGAGGGGGAGGCGGGGCCAGCACAGATACGCAGTATTTT
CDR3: CSARGGGGASTDTQYF

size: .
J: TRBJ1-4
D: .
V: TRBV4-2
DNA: TGTGCCAGCAGCCCAGAGGACGGGCTTAATGAAAAACTGTTTTTT
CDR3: CASSPEDGLNEKLFF

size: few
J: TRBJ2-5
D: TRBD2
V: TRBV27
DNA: TGTGCCAGCAGTTTAACCGCTAGCGGGGACTGGAGGACCCAGTACTTC
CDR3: CASSLTASGDWRTQYF

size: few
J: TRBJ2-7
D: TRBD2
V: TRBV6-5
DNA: TGTGCCAGCAGTTACGCGGGGGGAGTCTCCTACGAGCAGTACTTC
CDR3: CASSYAGGVSYEQYF

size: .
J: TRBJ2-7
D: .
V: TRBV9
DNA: TGTGCCAGCAGCGCGCGACCGGGACTCAATTACGAGCAGTACTTC
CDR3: CASSARPGLNYEQYF

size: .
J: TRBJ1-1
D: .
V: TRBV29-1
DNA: TGCAGCGTTGAAGGCCAGGTTGTAGAAGCTTTCTTT
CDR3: CSVEGQVVEAFF

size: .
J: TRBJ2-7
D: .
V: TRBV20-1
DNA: TGCAGTGCTAGAGATGGTCTGGAAATGGGGACTTACGAGCAGTACTTC
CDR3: CSARDGLEMGTYEQYF

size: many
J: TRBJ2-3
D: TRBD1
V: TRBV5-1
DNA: TGCGCCAGCAGTTTGCGGACAGGGGCTACAGATACGCAGTATTTT
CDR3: CASSLRTGATDTQYF

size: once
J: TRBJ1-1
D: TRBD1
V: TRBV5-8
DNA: TGTGCCAGCAGCTTGGGGGACAGACGAGCTTTCTTT
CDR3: CASSLGDRRAFF

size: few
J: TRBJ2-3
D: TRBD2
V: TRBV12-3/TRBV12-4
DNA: TGTGCCAGCAGCCCTCCGCTCTCTAGCGGGGGGGCTAGCACAGATACGCAGTATTTT
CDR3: CASSPPLSSGGASTDTQYF